This T cell receptor (beta chain) was recorded in a study of beta chain features in type 1 diabetes. Notes on the study in general: TCRB CDR3s were moderately but significantly shorter in Type 1 diabetes patients in all four CD4+ subsets.

With respect to this clone: Its antigen is unidentified.

Every isolated RNA sample was fully reverse transcribed, so sequencing captured expressed TCRB transcripts. Sequenced by immunoSEQ multiplex PCR; TCRdb stores in-frame clones only, minus some. The sample yields about 660,000 clones, more than 13% seen once. Trimming shortened V by 5 bases and J by 0 bases, and 11 bases separated the two germline ends. From germline, CDR1 is MRHNA and CDR2 SNTAGT. The length of the CDR3 is 14 residues. The sequenced sample was naive CD4+ T cells from blood. The chain combines TRBV6-4 with TRBJ2-7, with D possibly being TRBD1 (5 bases). This sequence originates from a man aged 18 to 30 with type 1 diabetes. DNA of the CDR3: TGTGCCAGCAGTCCAGACGGACACTCCTACGAGCAGTACTTC. Its translation: CASSPDGHSYEQYF.